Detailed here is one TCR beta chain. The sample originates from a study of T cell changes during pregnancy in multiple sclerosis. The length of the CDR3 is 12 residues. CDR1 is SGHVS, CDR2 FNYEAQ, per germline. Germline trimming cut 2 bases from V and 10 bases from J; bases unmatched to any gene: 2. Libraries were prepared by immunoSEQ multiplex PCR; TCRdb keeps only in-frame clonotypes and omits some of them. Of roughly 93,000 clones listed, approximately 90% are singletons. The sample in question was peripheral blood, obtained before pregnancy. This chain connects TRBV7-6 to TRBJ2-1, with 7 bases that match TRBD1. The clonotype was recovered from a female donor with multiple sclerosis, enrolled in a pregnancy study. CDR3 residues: CASSLSRGEQFF. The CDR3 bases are TGTGCCAGCAGCTTAAGCAGGGGGGAGCAGTTCTTC.